The rows below give T cell receptor beta chains drawn from one sample of a study of T cell changes during pregnancy in multiple sclerosis. Produced via immunoSEQ multiplex PCR; TCRdb's table is partial and in-frame only. This repertoire shows roughly 39,000 clones, 80% to 95% found once; its top ten account for approximately 0.36%. Sequenced here: CD4+ T cells from peripheral blood mononuclear cells, sampled after pregnancy. These receptors were obtained from a female donor in good health, enrolled as a control in a pregnancy study. Each CDR3 is given with its conserved first and last residue. D genes are given only for firm matches. Rows may omit the clone size; those that give it use once, few, many or a size class.

D gene,clone size,J gene,V gene,CDR3 DNA,CDR3 protein
-,-,TRBJ1-1,TRBV9,TGTGCCAGCAGCGTAGAGGGAGTGAACACTGAAGCTTTCTTT,CASSVEGVNTEAFF
TRBD2,-,TRBJ2-5,TRBV5-3,TGTGCCAGAAGCCGGAGCCGGGAGGGCCTGTGGGGGGGGGAGACCCAGTACTTC,CARSRSREGLWGGETQYF
-,-,TRBJ2-7,TRBV2,TGTGCCAGCAGCGAGGGGGGTCAGGGGGACTACGAGCAGTACTTC,CASSEGGQGDYEQYF
-,-,TRBJ2-5,TRBV11-3,TGTGCCAGCAGCTTAACAGTGGCGGAGACCCAGTACTTC,CASSLTVAETQYF
-,-,TRBJ2-7,TRBV27,TGTGCCAGCAGTTTCGGGGGGCCAGCTAATAGGCAGTACTTC,CASSFGGPANRQYF
TRBD1,-,TRBJ1-2,TRBV29-1,TGCAGCGTCTCAGGGGGGAACGGTGATGGCTACACCTTC,CSVSGGNGDGYTF
-,-,TRBJ2-7,TRBV20-1,TGCAGTGCGGTGAGCTACGAGCAGTACTTC,CSAVSYEQYF
-,-,TRBJ2-5,TRBV5-1,TGCGCCAGCAGGCCAGGATTCGTCCAAGAGACCCAGTACTTC,CASRPGFVQETQYF
TRBD1,few,TRBJ2-7,TRBV7-2,TGTGCCAGCGATGTACGAGGACAGGGGGTTGCCTACGAGCAGTACTTC,CASDVRGQGVAYEQYF
-,-,TRBJ2-1,TRBV19,TGTGCCAGTAGTATTGGGAGCAATGAGCAGTTCTTC,CASSIGSNEQFF
TRBD1,-,TRBJ2-5,TRBV27,TGTGCCAGCAGTTTTACAGGGGGCGCCCGGGACCAGTACTTC,CASSFTGGARDQYF
-,-,TRBJ1-1,TRBV19,TGTGCCAGTACCTCCCGGGTAGGGGCAACGACTGAAGCTTTCTTT,CASTSRVGATTEAFF
TRBD2,-,TRBJ2-2,TRBV7-2,TGTGCCAGCCGTAGCGGGGGGGACACCGGGGAGCTGTTTTTT,CASRSGGDTGELFF
-,-,TRBJ1-3,TRBV5-1,TGCGCCAGCAGCTTAACAGGGCCGGTAGGGTCTGGAAACACCATATATTTT,CASSLTGPVGSGNTIYF
TRBD1,-,TRBJ1-2,TRBV7-6,TGTGCCAGCAGCTCACAACACGGGACAGGGGGAGGCTATGGCTACACCTTC,CASSSQHGTGGGYGYTF
TRBD1,-,TRBJ1-4,TRBV30,TGTGCCTGGACGGGACAGTTTAATGAAAAACTGTTTTTT,CAWTGQFNEKLFF